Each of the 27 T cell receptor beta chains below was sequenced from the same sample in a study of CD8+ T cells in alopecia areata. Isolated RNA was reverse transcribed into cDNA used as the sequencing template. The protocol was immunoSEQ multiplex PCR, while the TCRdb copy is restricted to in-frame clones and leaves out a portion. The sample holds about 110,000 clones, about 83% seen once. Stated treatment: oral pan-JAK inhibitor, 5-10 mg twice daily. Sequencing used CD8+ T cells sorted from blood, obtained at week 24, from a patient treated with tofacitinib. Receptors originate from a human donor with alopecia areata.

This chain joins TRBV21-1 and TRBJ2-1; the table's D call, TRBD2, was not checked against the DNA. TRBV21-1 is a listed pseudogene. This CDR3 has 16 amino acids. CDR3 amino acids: CASRARPEYPYNEQFF. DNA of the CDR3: TGTGCCAGCAGAGCCCGGCCGGAGTACCCCTACAATGAGCAGTTCTTC.

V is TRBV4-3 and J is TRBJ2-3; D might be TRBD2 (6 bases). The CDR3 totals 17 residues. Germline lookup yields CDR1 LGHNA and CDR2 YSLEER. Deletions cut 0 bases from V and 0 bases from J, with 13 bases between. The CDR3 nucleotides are TGCGCCAGCAGCCAAGAATCCGGGACTTGGAGCACAGATACGCAGTATTTT. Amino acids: CASSQESGTWSTDTQYF.

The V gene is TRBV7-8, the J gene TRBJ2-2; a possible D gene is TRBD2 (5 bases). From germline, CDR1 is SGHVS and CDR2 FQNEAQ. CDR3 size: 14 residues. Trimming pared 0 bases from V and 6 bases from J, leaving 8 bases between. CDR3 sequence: CASSLALVAGELFF. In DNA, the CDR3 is TGTGCCAGCAGCTTAGCACTAGTCGCCGGGGAGCTGTTTTTT.

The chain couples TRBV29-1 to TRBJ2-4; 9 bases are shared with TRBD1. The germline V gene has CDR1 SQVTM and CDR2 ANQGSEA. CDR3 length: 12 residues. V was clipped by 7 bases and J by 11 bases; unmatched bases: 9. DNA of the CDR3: TGCAGCGCCCTCTGGGGACAGGGCCTTCAGTACTTC. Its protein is CSALWGQGLQYF.

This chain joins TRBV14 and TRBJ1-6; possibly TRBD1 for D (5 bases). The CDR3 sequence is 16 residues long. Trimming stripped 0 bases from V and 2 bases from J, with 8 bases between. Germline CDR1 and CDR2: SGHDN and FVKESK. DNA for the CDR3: TGTGCCAGCAGCCAAGAGACAGCCGCCTATAATTCACCCCTCCACTTT. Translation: CASSQETAAYNSPLHF.

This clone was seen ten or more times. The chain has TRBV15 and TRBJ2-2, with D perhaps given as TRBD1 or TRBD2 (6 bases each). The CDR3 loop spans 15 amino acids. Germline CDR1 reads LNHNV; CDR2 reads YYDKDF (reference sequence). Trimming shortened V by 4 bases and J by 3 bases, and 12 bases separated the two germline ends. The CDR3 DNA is TGTGCCACCAGCAAAGGGGGGTCCGACACCGGGGAGCTGTTTTTT. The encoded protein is CATSKGGSDTGELFF.

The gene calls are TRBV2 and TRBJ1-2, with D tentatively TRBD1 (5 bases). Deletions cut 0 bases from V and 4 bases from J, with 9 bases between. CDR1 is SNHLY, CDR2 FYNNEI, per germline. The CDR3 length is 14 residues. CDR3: CASSEAPRAYGYTF. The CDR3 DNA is TGTGCCAGCAGTGAAGCGCCCAGGGCCTATGGCTACACCTTC.

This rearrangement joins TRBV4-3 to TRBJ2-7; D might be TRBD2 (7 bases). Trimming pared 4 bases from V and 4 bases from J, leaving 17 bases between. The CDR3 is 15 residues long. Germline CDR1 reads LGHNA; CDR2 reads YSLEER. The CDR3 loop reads CASSPTGGGGYEQYF. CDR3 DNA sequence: TGCGCCAGCAGCCCCACAGGAGGGGGGGGTTACGAGCAGTACTTC.

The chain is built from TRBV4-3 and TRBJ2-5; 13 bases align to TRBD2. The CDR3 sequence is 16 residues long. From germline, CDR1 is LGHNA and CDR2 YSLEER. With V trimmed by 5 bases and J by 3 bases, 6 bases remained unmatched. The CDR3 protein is CASSYSGTSGEETQYF. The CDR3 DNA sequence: TGCGCCAGCAGCTACTCCGGGACTAGCGGGGAAGAGACCCAGTACTTC.

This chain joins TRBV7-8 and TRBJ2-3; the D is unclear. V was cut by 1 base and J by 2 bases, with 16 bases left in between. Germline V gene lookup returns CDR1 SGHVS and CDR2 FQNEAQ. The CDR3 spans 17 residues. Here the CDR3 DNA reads TGTGCCAGCAGCTTAGGTCTGGTCTCTCGGTTCACAGATACGCAGTATTTT. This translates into CASSLGLVSRFTDTQYF.

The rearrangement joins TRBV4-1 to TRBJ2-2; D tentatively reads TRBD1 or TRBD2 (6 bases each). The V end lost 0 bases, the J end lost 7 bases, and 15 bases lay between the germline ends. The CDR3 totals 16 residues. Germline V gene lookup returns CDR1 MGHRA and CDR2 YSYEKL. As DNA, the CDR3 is TGCGCCAGCAGCCAAGATTGGGGGGCGGACGGCGGGGAGCTGTTTTTT. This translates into CASSQDWGADGGELFF.

CDR3 sequence (DNA): TGTGCCAGCAGCTGGACAGGGAATCAGGAGCAGTACTTC. Translating it yields CASSWTGNQEQYF. The chain uses TRBV7-2 and TRBJ2-7; 8 nucleotides align to TRBD1. Germline CDR1 and CDR2: SGHTA and FQGNSA. Trimming took 4 bases from V and 7 from J; bases not matched to a gene: 6. The CDR3 is made up of 13 amino acids.

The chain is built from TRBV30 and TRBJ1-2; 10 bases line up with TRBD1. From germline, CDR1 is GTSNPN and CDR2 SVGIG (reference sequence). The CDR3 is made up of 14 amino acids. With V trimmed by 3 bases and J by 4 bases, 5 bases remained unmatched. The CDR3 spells CAWSQTGGSYGYTF. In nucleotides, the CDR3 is TGTGCCTGGAGCCAGACAGGGGGCAGCTATGGCTACACCTTC. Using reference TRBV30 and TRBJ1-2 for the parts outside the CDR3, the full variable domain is SQTIHQWPATLVQPVGSPLSLECTVEGTSNPNLYWYRQAAGRGLQLLFYSVGIGQISSEVPQNLSASRPQDRQFILSSKKLLLSDSGFYLCAWSQTGGSYGYTFGSGTRLTVV.

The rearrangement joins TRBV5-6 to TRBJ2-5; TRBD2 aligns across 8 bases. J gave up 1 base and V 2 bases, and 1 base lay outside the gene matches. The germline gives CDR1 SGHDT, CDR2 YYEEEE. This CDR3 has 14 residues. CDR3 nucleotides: TGTGCCAGCAGCTTCGGGAGGGCCCAAGAGACCCAGTACTTC. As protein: CASSFGRAQETQYF.

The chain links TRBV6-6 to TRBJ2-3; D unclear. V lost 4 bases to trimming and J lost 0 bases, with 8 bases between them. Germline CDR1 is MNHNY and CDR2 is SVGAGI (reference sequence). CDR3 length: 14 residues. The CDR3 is CASSLITSTDTQYF. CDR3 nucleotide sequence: TGTGCCAGCAGTTTAATAACTAGCACAGATACGCAGTATTTT.

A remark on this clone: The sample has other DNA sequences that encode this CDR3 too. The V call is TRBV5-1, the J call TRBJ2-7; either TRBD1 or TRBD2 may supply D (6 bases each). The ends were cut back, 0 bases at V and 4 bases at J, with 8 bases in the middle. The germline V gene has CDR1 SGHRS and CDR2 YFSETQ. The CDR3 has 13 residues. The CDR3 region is CASSLEGGYEQYF. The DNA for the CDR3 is TGCGCCAGCAGCTTGGAAGGGGGGTACGAGCAGTACTTC.

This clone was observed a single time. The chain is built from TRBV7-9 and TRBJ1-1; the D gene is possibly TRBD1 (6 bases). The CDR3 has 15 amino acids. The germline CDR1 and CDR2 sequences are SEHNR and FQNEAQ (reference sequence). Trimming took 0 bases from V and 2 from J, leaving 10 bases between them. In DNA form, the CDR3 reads TGTGCCAGCAGCTTAGCGCAGGGGCGAAACACTGAAGCTTTCTTT. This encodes CASSLAQGRNTEAFF.

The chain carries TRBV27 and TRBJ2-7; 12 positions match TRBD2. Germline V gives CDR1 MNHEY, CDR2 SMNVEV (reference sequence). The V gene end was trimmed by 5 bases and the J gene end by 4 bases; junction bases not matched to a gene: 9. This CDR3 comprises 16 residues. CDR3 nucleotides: TGTGCCAGCAGTCCCTCTAGCGGGGGGGCCGGTTACGAGCAGTACTTC. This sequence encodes CASSPSSGGAGYEQYF.

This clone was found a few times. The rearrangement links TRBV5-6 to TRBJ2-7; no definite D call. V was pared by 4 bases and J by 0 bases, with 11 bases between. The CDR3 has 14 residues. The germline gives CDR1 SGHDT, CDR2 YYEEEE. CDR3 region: CASSGEDSSYEQYF. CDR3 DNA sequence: TGTGCCAGCAGCGGGGAAGACTCCTCCTACGAGCAGTACTTC.

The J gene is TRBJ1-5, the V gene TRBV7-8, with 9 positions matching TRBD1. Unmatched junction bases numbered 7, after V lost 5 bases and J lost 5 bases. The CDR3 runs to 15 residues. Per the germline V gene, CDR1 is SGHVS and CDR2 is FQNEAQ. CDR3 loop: CASSIEGQGHQPQHF. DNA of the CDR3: TGTGCCAGCAGCATTGAGGGACAGGGACATCAGCCCCAGCATTTT.

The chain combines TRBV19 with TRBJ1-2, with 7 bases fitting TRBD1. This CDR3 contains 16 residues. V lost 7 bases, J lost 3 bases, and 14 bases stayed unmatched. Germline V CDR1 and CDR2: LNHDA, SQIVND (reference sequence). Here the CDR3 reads CASTRDSQPTYYGYTF. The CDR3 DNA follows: TGTGCCAGTACCAGGGACAGCCAACCGACCTACTATGGCTACACCTTC.

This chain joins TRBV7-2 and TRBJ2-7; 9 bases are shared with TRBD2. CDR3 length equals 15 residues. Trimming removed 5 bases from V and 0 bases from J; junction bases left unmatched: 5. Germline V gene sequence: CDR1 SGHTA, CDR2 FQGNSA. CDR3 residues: CASSAISGGSYEQYF. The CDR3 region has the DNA TGTGCCAGCAGCGCAATTAGCGGGGGCTCCTACGAGCAGTACTTC.

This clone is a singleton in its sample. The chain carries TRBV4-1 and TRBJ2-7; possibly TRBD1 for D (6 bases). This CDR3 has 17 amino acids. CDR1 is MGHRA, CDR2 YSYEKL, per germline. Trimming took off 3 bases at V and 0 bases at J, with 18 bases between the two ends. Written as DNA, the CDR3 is TGCGCCAGCAGCCACCGCAGGACAGATATCGGCTCCTACGAGCAGTACTTC. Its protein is CASSHRRTDIGSYEQYF.

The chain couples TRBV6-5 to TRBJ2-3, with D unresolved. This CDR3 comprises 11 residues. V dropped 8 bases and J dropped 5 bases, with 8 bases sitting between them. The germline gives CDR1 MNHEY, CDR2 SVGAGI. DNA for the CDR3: TGTGCCAGCCGCGTGATAGATACGCAGTATTTT. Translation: CASRVIDTQYF.

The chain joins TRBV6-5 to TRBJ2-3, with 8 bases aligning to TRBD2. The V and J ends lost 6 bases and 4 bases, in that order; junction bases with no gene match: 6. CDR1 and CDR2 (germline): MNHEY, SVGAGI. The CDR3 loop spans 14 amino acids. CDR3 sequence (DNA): TGTGCCAGCAGCCTCGGGGGGGCCCCAGATACGCAGTATTTT. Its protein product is CASSLGGAPDTQYF.

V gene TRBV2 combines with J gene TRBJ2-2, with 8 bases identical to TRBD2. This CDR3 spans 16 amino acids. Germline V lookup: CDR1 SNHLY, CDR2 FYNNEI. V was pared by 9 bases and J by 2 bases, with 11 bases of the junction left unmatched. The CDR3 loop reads CASGPAGAGNTGELFF. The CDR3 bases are TGTGCCAGTGGGCCAGCGGGGGCCGGAAACACCGGGGAGCTGTTTTTT.

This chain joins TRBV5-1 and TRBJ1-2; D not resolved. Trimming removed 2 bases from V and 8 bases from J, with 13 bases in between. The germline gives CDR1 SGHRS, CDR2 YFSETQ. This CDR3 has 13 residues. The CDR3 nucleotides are TGCGCCAGCAGCTTTGGGTCGGGAGGCGGCTACACCTTC. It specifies CASSFGSGGGYTF.